Shown below are 27 T cell receptor beta chains from a single sample sequenced in a study of blood T cell repertoires in COVID-19. Produced via immunoSEQ multiplex PCR; TCRdb's table is partial and in-frame only. Of about 480,000 clones listed, more than 75% are singletons. The sequenced material came from PBMCs or T cells enriched from blood (not recorded which). The receptor set was obtained from a woman between 40 and 50 years old who had recovered from COVID-19.

This chain links TRBV27 with TRBJ2-1; D is perhaps TRBD2 (5 bases). Trimming removed 2 bases from V and 8 bases from J, with 22 bases in between. Germline CDR1 is MNHEY and CDR2 is SMNVEV (reference sequence). This CDR3 is built from 17 residues. The CDR3 loop reads CASSLTPGIALGYEQFF. The CDR3 coding sequence is TGTGCCAGCAGTTTAACACCGGGAATAGCACTTGGTTATGAGCAGTTCTTC.

This clone was detected only a few times. The chain links TRBV7-9 to TRBJ1-6, with TRBD1 matching 10 bases. There are 17 residues in the CDR3. Germline values: CDR1 SEHNR, CDR2 FQNEAQ (reference sequence). V was clipped by 3 bases and J by 4 bases; unmatched bases: 6. The CDR3 region has the DNA TGTGCCAGCAGCTTTATTCGGACAGGGGGTTATAATTCACCCCTCCACTTT. This sequence encodes CASSFIRTGGYNSPLHF.

The chain combines TRBV27 with TRBJ2-7; 7 nucleotides line up with TRBD2. Germline CDR1 is MNHEY and CDR2 is SMNVEV (reference sequence). The CDR3 is 15 residues long. V lost 0 bases, J lost 0 bases, and 2 bases stayed unmatched. CDR3 DNA sequence: TGTGCCAGCAGTTTATCGGGAGGGTACTCCTACGAGCAGTACTTC. Translating it yields CASSLSGGYSYEQYF.

CDR3 sequence: CASSLHRGGVLYGYTF. CDR3 DNA: TGTGCCAGCTCACTACATCGGGGGGGTGTCCTTTATGGCTACACCTTC. The chain carries TRBV18 and TRBJ1-2; TRBD1 is a possible D gene (5 bases). V was shortened by 4 bases and J by 5 bases, with 20 bases between the two germline ends. Germline values: CDR1 KGHSH, CDR2 LQKENI. The CDR3 totals 16 residues.

The V call is TRBV5-5, the J call TRBJ1-4, with 7 bases identical to TRBD1. Trimming cost V 6 bases and J 4 bases; bases outside gene matches: 3. Germline values: CDR1 SGHKS, CDR2 YYEKEE (reference sequence). The CDR3 covers 13 residues. The CDR3 spells CASTGTDNEKLFF. The CDR3 coding sequence is TGTGCCAGCACCGGGACAGATAATGAAAAACTGTTTTTT.

The rearrangement uses TRBV5-1 and TRBJ2-2, with a weak D call TRBD2 (5 bases). The CDR3 contains 15 residues. Trimming shortened V by 1 base and J by 1 base, and 8 bases separated the two germline ends. Germline CDR1 is SGHRS and CDR2 is YFSETQ. CDR3: CASSLPGENTGELFF. CDR3 sequence (DNA): TGCGCCAGCAGCTTGCCCGGGGAGAACACCGGGGAGCTGTTTTTT. Drawing the rest from reference TRBV5-1 and TRBJ2-2, the complete variable domain is KAGVTQTPRYLIKTRGQQVTLSCSPISGHRSVSWYQQTPGQGLQFLFEYFSETQRNKGNFPGRFSGRQFSNSRSEMNVSTLELGDSALYLCASSLPGENTGELFFGEGSRLTVL.

This clone was seen only a few times. The rearrangement links TRBV7-2 to TRBJ2-2; TRBD2 is a possible D gene (6 bases). CDR3 length: 14 amino acids. Germline assignment: CDR1 SGHTA and CDR2 FQGNSA. Trimming cost V 6 bases and J 7 bases, with 15 bases left between them. This chain's CDR3 is CASSYRDFLGELFF. CDR3 DNA: TGTGCCAGCAGTTATCGGGACTTCCTCGGGGAGCTGTTTTTT.

This chain links TRBV4-3 with TRBJ2-3; D might be TRBD1 (6 bases). The length of the CDR3 is 17 residues. The germline gives CDR1 LGHNA, CDR2 YSLEER. V shed 2 bases and J shed 2 bases, with 17 bases lying between them. The CDR3 sequence: CASSQFGAGEPTDTQYF. CDR3 DNA: TGCGCCAGCAGCCAATTTGGGGCAGGGGAGCCCACAGATACGCAGTATTTT.

This clone was observed a handful of times. The CDR3 protein is CASSHRGMLNTEAFF. The CDR3 coding sequence is TGCGCCAGCAGCCACAGAGGAATGCTGAACACTGAAGCTTTCTTT. The chain has TRBV4-1 and TRBJ1-1; D ambiguous. V was clipped by 3 bases and J by 0 bases, with 11 bases between them. The CDR3 contains 15 residues. Germline V CDR1 and CDR2: MGHRA, YSYEKL.

The chain has TRBV4-3 and TRBJ2-6, with 9 bases lining up with TRBD2. V dropped 5 bases and J dropped 4; count of bases not matched to a gene: 3. CDR1 is LGHNA, CDR2 YSLEER, per germline. This CDR3 comprises 15 residues. The CDR3 reads CASSKRGAGANVLTF. The CDR3 DNA reads as TGCGCCAGCAGCAAGCGGGGGGCGGGGGCCAACGTCCTGACTTTC.

Written as DNA, the CDR3 is TGTGCCAGCAGTGAATATGACAGGGTTGGACCCTACGAGCAGTACTTC. The encoded protein is CASSEYDRVGPYEQYF. This rearrangement joins TRBV25-1 to TRBJ2-7; 7 nucleotides align to TRBD1. Germline V gene sequence: CDR1 MGHDK, CDR2 SYGVNS. Trimming removed 0 bases from V and 2 bases from J; junction bases left unmatched: 7. CDR3 length: 16 amino acids.

V and J are TRBV2 and TRBJ2-1; no firm D call. Germline loops: CDR1 SNHLY, CDR2 FYNNEI. This CDR3 spans 15 amino acids. The germline V and J ends were trimmed by 1 base and 0 bases, with 7 bases remaining between them. The CDR3 DNA is TGTGCCAGCAGTGAAGACTACCTCTCCTACAATGAGCAGTTCTTC. Translation gives CASSEDYLSYNEQFF.

The chain links TRBV7-2 to TRBJ1-5; TRBD1 is a possible D gene (5 bases). Germline V CDR1 and CDR2: SGHTA, FQGNSA. The CDR3 totals 15 residues. The V gene lost 5 bases and the J gene lost 2 bases, with 13 bases spanning the gap. The CDR3 is CASSESRVGNQPQHF. CDR3 coding DNA: TGTGCCAGCAGCGAATCCAGGGTCGGCAATCAGCCCCAGCATTTT.

This sequence joins TRBV9 and TRBJ2-1; 7 positions agree with TRBD2. Trimming at V came to 6 bases and at J to 3 bases, leaving 3 bases not matched to a gene. This CDR3 contains 13 residues. Germline CDR1 and CDR2: SGDLS and YYNGEE. The CDR3 spells CASKAGDYNEQFF. CDR3 bases: TGTGCCAGCAAGGCGGGAGACTACAATGAGCAGTTCTTC.

The chain recombines TRBV12-5 with TRBJ2-1; 7 nucleotides align to TRBD2. Germline V gene data show CDR1 as LGHNT and CDR2 as FRNRAP. The junction had 10 bases not matched to a gene; V was cut back by 2 bases and J by 6 bases. The CDR3 is 16 residues long. The CDR3 loop reads CASGLMTSPVSNEQFF. CDR3 DNA sequence: TGTGCTAGTGGTTTGATGACTAGCCCGGTTTCCAATGAGCAGTTCTTC. Together with reference TRBV12-5 and TRBJ2-1, the CDR3 gives the full variable domain: DARVTQTPRHKVTEMGQEVTMRCQPILGHNTVFWYRQTMMQGLELLAYFRNRAPLDDSGMPKDRFSAEMPDATLATLKIQPSEPRDSAVYFCASGLMTSPVSNEQFFGPGTRLTVL.

The chain employs TRBV24-1 and TRBJ2-5, with 9 bases identical to TRBD1. Trimming took 4 bases from V and 5 from J; bases not matched to a gene: 13. Germline V gene sequence: CDR1 KGHDR, CDR2 SFDVKD. This CDR3 is 17 amino acids long. CDR3 in amino acids: CATSDPTGTGIRETQYF. The CDR3 DNA follows: TGTGCCACCAGTGACCCCACCGGGACAGGGATTAGGGAGACCCAGTACTTC.

V and J are TRBV7-9 and TRBJ1-2; perhaps TRBD1 as D (5 bases). Trimming removed 2 bases at V and 5 bases at J, with 9 bases between. CDR1 is SEHNR and CDR2 is FQNEAQ in the germline V gene (reference sequence). This CDR3 region has 13 residues. CDR3 DNA: TGTGCCAGCAGCTTAATGGACATTTATGGCTACACCTTC. Protein sequence: CASSLMDIYGYTF.

The chain links TRBV24-1 to TRBJ1-5; D is perhaps TRBD1 (5 bases). The CDR3 contains 15 residues. Trimming took 4 bases from V and 5 from J, leaving 14 bases between them. Germline-derived CDR1 and CDR2 are KGHDR and SFDVKD. This CDR3 reads CATSEQGREDQPQHF. In DNA, the CDR3 is TGTGCCACCAGTGAGCAAGGCAGGGAAGATCAGCCCCAGCATTTT.

The J gene is TRBJ1-1, the V gene TRBV7-6; D is possibly TRBD1 (5 bases). Looked up from germline, CDR1 is SGHVS and CDR2 is FNYEAQ. The CDR3 is made up of 14 amino acids. The V end lost 0 bases, the J end lost 6 bases, and 11 bases lay between the germline ends. The CDR3 nucleotides are TGTGCCAGCAGCTTAGCGCTTCGACAGTCTGAAGCTTTCTTT. Translation gives CASSLALRQSEAFF.

CDR3 nucleotide sequence: TGTGCCAGCAGTTATGTGGGGGCTAACGTCGGCTACACCTTC. Amino acids: CASSYVGANVGYTF. The rearrangement uses TRBV6-2 or TRBV6-3 and TRBJ1-2, with a possible D match to TRBD1 (6 bases). This CDR3 has 14 amino acids. The V end lost 3 bases, the J end lost 8 bases, and 16 bases lay between the germline ends. From germline, CDR1 is MNHEY and CDR2 SVGEGT.

This clone has more than one count but fewer than ten. The chain recombines TRBV11-2 with TRBJ2-3, with D maybe TRBD2 (5 bases). Trimming removed 5 bases at V and 4 bases at J, with 16 bases between. This CDR3 region has 15 residues. The germline V gene has CDR1 SGHAT and CDR2 FQNNGV. The CDR3 DNA sequence: TGTGCCAGCAGCACACCGGAGGTGGGATCAGATACGCAGTATTTT. Translation: CASSTPEVGSDTQYF.

The V call is TRBV12-1, the J call TRBJ1-1; TRBD1, as called in the table, went unchecked against the DNA. TRBV12-1 is flagged as a pseudogene. The CDR3 is made up of 15 amino acids. The CDR3, as DNA: TGTGCCAGCACCCTTTCTCGGACAGGTAACACTGAAGCTTTCTTT. This codes for CASTLSRTGNTEAFF.

The chain couples TRBV21-1 to TRBJ1-2; the listed D gene, TRBD1, was not tested against the DNA. TRBV21-1 is a pseudogene. The CDR3 runs 14 residues. This chain's CDR3 is CASSIGTANYGYTF. The CDR3 DNA reads as TGTGCCAGCAGCATCGGGACAGCCAACTATGGCTACACCTTC.

Here the CDR3 DNA reads TGCGCCAGCAGCCAAAAAGCTCAGGGGTCACCCCTCCACTTT. Translated: CASSQKAQGSPLHF. The chain recombines TRBV4-3 with TRBJ1-6; D possibly corresponds to TRBD1 (6 bases). This CDR3 is built from 14 residues. The germline CDR1 and CDR2 sequences are LGHNA and YSLEER. With 2 bases removed from V and 10 bases from J, the gap between germline ends came to 12 bases.

The chain links TRBV3-1 (or the pseudogene TRBV3-2) to TRBJ2-7, with TRBD1 matching over 10 bases. The germline CDR1 and CDR2 sequences are LGHDT and YNNKEL (reference sequence). Trimming took 5 bases from V and 6 from J; bases not matched to a gene: 7. The CDR3 contains 14 residues. In DNA, the CDR3 is TGTGCCAGCAGCTCCCGGGACAGGGGAAGCGAGCAGTACTTC. Translation gives CASSSRDRGSEQYF.

The chain is built from TRBV27 and TRBJ2-7; TRBD2 aligns across 9 bases. The CDR3 is 17 residues long. V shed 2 bases and J 2 bases; nucleotides not matched to a gene: 10. Germline assignment: CDR1 MNHEY and CDR2 SMNVEV (reference sequence). This chain's CDR3 is CASSLDPAGGRTYEQYF. DNA of the CDR3: TGTGCCAGCAGTTTAGACCCAGCGGGAGGAAGAACCTACGAGCAGTACTTC.

The chain links TRBV6-1 to TRBJ2-1; a weak D match, TRBD2 (5 bases). Germline CDR1 reads MNHNS; CDR2 reads SASEGT. The CDR3 has 16 amino acids. Between the trimmed V and J ends, which lost 4 bases and 4 bases, there was a span of 17 bases. CDR3 in amino acids: CASSAGKWALYNEQFF. The CDR3 DNA sequence: TGTGCCAGCAGTGCCGGGAAGTGGGCTCTATACAATGAGCAGTTCTTC.